This T cell receptor (beta chain) originates from a study of cytomegalovirus exposure and HLA in healthy donors. The PCR employed 60 Vbeta primers together with 13 Jbeta primers. Repertoires were generated with immunoSEQ multiplex PCR, while TCRdb's copy carries only in-frame clones and drops some. The profile covers fewer than 100,000 clones, with roughly 80% appearing a single time and just over 0.75% taken by the ten largest. V was trimmed by 2 bases and J by 1 base, leaving 8 bases between them. The CDR3 sequence is 14 residues long. Per the germline V gene, CDR1 is SGHTA and CDR2 is FQGNSA. Sequences were obtained from PBMCs. This chain links TRBV7-2 with TRBJ2-5, with D perhaps matching TRBD1 (6 bases). The clonotype comes from a woman aged 55-70 years in good health and CMV-seronegative. In DNA form, the CDR3 reads TGTGCCAGCAGCTTAAGACAGGTCCAAGAGACCCAGTACTTC. This translates into CASSLRQVQETQYF.